These 6 T cell receptor beta chains share one sample of origin, sequenced in a study of blood T cell repertoires in COVID-19. Some clones are missing from TCRdb's copy, which holds only in-frame ones; the method was immunoSEQ multiplex PCR. The sample lists around 300,000 clones; approximately 85% were seen once. Sequenced material: peripheral blood. The source is a woman aged 70-85 years with acute or convalescent COVID-19.

The chain couples TRBV2 to TRBJ2-3; possibly TRBD2 for D (6 bases). CDR3 length: 15 amino acids. The V end was cut by 2 bases, the J end by 3 bases, with 12 bases between. In germline, CDR1 is SNHLY, CDR2 FYNNEI. The CDR3 DNA sequence: TGTGCCAGCAGTGAACGGGGCGGGGCGACAGATACGCAGTATTTT. It specifies CASSERGGATDTQYF.

The gene calls are TRBV5-1 and TRBJ1-1; 7 positions agree with TRBD1. The CDR3 has 14 amino acids. V was clipped by 5 bases and J by 4 bases; unmatched bases: 8. Germline V CDR1 and CDR2: SGHRS, YFSETQ. The CDR3 nucleotides are TGCGCCAGCAGGGCGAGGGGGCGAGGCACTGAAGCTTTCTTT. This sequence encodes CASRARGRGTEAFF. Full variable domain (outside the CDR3, taken from reference TRBV5-1 and TRBJ1-1): KAGVTQTPRYLIKTRGQQVTLSCSPISGHRSVSWYQQTPGQGLQFLFEYFSETQRNKGNFPGRFSGRQFSNSRSEMNVSTLELGDSALYLCASRARGRGTEAFFGQGTRLTVV.

V is TRBV3-1 (or the pseudogene TRBV3-2) and J is TRBJ2-3; 7 bases align to TRBD1. After removal of 4 bases from V and 4 bases from J, the junction contained 8 bases not matched to a gene. Germline assignment: CDR1 LGHDT and CDR2 YNNKEL (reference sequence). This CDR3 is built from 15 residues. CDR3 sequence (DNA): TGTGCCAGCAGCCGGGGACAGTCCCTAGCAGATACGCAGTATTTT. Amino acids: CASSRGQSLADTQYF.

This chain connects TRBV18 to TRBJ1-1; TRBD1 agrees at 11 bases. This CDR3 comprises 14 residues. V lost 5 bases and J lost 3; bases outside the gene matches: 2. Germline CDR1 and CDR2: KGHSH and LQKENI. The CDR3 DNA follows: TGTGCCAGCTCATCGGGACAGGGGGACACTGAAGCTTTCTTT. It specifies CASSSGQGDTEAFF.

V and J are TRBV10-3 and TRBJ2-2; D possibly corresponds to TRBD1 (6 bases). The CDR3 extends over 16 amino acids. Germline loops: CDR1 ENHRY, CDR2 SYGVKD. Trimming left V 3 bases short and J 5 bases short, with 16 bases between. The DNA of the CDR3 is TGTGCCATCAGTGACCGGGACAATACTGGGACCGGGGAGCTGTTTTTT. This gives the protein CAISDRDNTGTGELFF.

V is TRBV14 and J is TRBJ1-1, with 9 bases matching TRBD1. This CDR3 is 15 amino acids long. J gave up 6 bases and V 5 bases, and 10 bases lay outside the gene matches. Germline-derived CDR1 and CDR2 are SGHDN and FVKESK. As DNA, the CDR3 is TGTGCCAGCAGCTTTTCAGGGGACAGGGCGGCTGAAGCTTTCTTT. Its translation: CASSFSGDRAAEAFF.